The 3 T cell receptor beta chains given below trace back to one sample, sequenced in a study of blood T cells in healthy people across ages. The use of a sample-barcoded 5' primer and a J-beta primer mix characterized a second PCR of about 7 to 12 cycles. Each CDR3 protein gets one entry after TCRdb re-called the 5' RACE reads with MiXCR. The sample consists of 550,000 to 750,000 distinct CDR3 sequences, roughly 21% of them appearing once. The specimen was blood. These receptors came from a man between 65 and 85 years old in good health.

The chain carries TRBV20-1 and TRBJ2-3, with D perhaps TRBD2 (6 bases). There are 11 residues in the CDR3. Germline CDR1 reads DFQATT; CDR2 reads SNEGSKA (reference sequence). Trimming left V 6 bases short and J 14 bases short, with 18 bases between. The CDR3 region has the DNA TGCAGTGCCATTGGAGCGGGTGAACCGTATTTT. Its protein is CSAIGAGEPYF.

The chain links TRBV9 to TRBJ2-5; TRBD2 matches at 13 bases. Germline loops: CDR1 SGDLS, CDR2 YYNGEE. The CDR3 extends over 16 amino acids. V dropped 4 bases and J dropped 7; count of bases not matched to a gene: 10. Here the CDR3 DNA reads TGTGCCAGCAGCCCCGGACTAGCGGGAGAAAATGGGACCCAGTACTTC. Translation gives CASSPGLAGENGTQYF.

This clonotype was seen more than once but under ten times. J is TRBJ1-2 and V is TRBV2, with D uncertain. CDR1 and CDR2 from the germline V gene are SNHLY and FYNNEI. Trimming removed 0 bases from V and 0 bases from J, with 11 bases in between. The CDR3 length is 16 residues. The CDR3 DNA reads TGTGCCAGCAGTGAAGCGCTTATCAGGACTAACTATGGCTACACCTTC. Protein: CASSEALIRTNYGYTF.